Reported below is one T cell receptor beta chain. Its antigen is not identified. Running of the v3.0 immunoSEQ assay took place at survey level. TCRdb's copy holds only in-frame clones and misses some; the assay was immunoSEQ multiplex PCR. Found here are around 16,000 clones, 78% of them singletons; the top ten hold around an eighth. Trimming left V 2 bases short and J 8 bases short, with 24 bases between. CDR3 size: 18 residues. The V gene's germline CDR1 is LGHNA and CDR2 YSLEER. The data derive from a study of long-term antiretroviral therapy in people with HIV. Findings and limits, study-wide: Repertoire dominance by clones expanded before ART was seen at all time points.

The chain employs TRBV4-3 and TRBJ1-4; D may be TRBD1 (6 bases). This clonotype was obtained from a woman in her thirties or forties with HIV. Sequenced material: unsorted PBMCs, taken 3.2 years after starting antiretroviral therapy. The CDR3 DNA is TGCGCCAGCAGCCAAAGGAAGGTAGGGGGGTCAAGATCGGAAAAACTGTTTTTT. Its translation is CASSQRKVGGSRSEKLFF.